One sample yielded the 6 T cell receptor beta chains listed below, sequenced in a study of T cell repertoires in cytomegalovirus infection. TCRdb itself ran the reads through MiXCR, one entry per CDR3 protein. The sample shows under 350,000 distinct CDR3 sequences, around a tenth of them seen only once. The sequencing input was PBMCs. The receptors stem from a human donor in good health (CMV status not recorded). Some clones in this sample may be carry-over from other donors' samples.

The rearrangement links TRBV28 to TRBJ1-2; 8 bases match TRBD1. The CDR3 spans 16 residues. Looked up from germline, CDR1 is MDHEN and CDR2 is SYDVKM. Unmatched junction bases numbered 12, after V lost 7 bases and J lost 2 bases. The CDR3 region has the DNA TGTGCCAGCATCCACCGACAGGGGTCTTTCAACTATGGCTACACCTTC. Protein sequence: CASIHRQGSFNYGYTF.

This clonotype was detected many times. CDR3 amino acids: CASSLDGVGNQPQHF. The CDR3, as DNA: TGTGCCAGCAGCTTAGATGGGGTGGGCAATCAGCCCCAGCATTTT. This chain uses TRBV7-2 with TRBJ1-5; D gene ambiguous. Germline assignment: CDR1 SGHTA and CDR2 FQGNSA. V dropped 1 base and J dropped 2 bases, with 9 bases sitting between them. CDR3 length: 15 amino acids.

In its sample, this clonotype was seen a few times. The V call is TRBV20-1, the J call TRBJ1-2, with D unclear. This CDR3 contains 13 residues. Germline CDR1 reads DFQATT; CDR2 reads SNEGSKA (reference sequence). The V end was cut by 4 bases, the J end by 0 bases, with 9 bases between. The CDR3 nucleotides are TGCAGTGCTAAGGGTGCCACTAACTATGGCTACACCTTC. The encoded protein is CSAKGATNYGYTF.

This clonotype was detected many times. The chain links TRBV7-2 to TRBJ2-7; 9 bases are shared with TRBD1. CDR3 length: 16 residues. Germline-derived CDR1 and CDR2 are SGHTA and FQGNSA. V was clipped by 5 bases and J by 1 base; unmatched bases: 9. The CDR3 is CASSLDTGTGSYEQYF. The CDR3 bases are TGTGCCAGCAGCCTGGACACCGGGACAGGGTCCTACGAGCAGTACTTC.

This clonotype appeared a few times. The chain combines TRBV20-1 with TRBJ1-1; perhaps TRBD1 as D (6 bases). This CDR3 contains 14 residues. Trimming pared 0 bases from V and 5 bases from J, leaving 13 bases between. Germline-derived CDR1 and CDR2 are DFQATT and SNEGSKA (reference sequence). The CDR3 sequence is CSARDMGARTEAFF. CDR3 in DNA: TGCAGTGCTAGAGATATGGGGGCGCGGACTGAAGCTTTCTTT.

This clonotype was recorded a few times. The V call is TRBV5-1, the J call TRBJ2-3, with TRBD1 as a possible D gene (6 bases). Trimming left V 5 bases short and J 4 bases short, with 14 bases between. The CDR3 length is 14 residues. Germline CDR1 and CDR2: SGHRS and YFSETQ. The CDR3 here is CASRKQGGSDTQYF. CDR3 in DNA: TGCGCCAGCAGGAAACAGGGTGGTTCAGATACGCAGTATTTT. The entire variable domain, with the rest obtained from reference TRBV5-1 and TRBJ2-3, is as follows: KAGVTQTPRYLIKTRGQQVTLSCSPISGHRSVSWYQQTPGQGLQFLFEYFSETQRNKGNFPGRFSGRQFSNSRSEMNVSTLELGDSALYLCASRKQGGSDTQYFGPGTRLTVL.